These T cell receptor beta chains were read from a single sample in a study of cytomegalovirus exposure and HLA in healthy donors. Libraries were prepared by immunoSEQ multiplex PCR; TCRdb keeps only in-frame clonotypes and omits some of them. Listed are tens of thousands of clones; more than 10% falls within the top ten. The sample comprised PBMCs. These receptors all stem from a woman in her twenties or thirties in good health and CMV-seropositive. The CDR3 runs from the conserved cysteine through the conserved F or W. A D gene is named only where the DNA matches it firmly.

cdr3_aa cdr3_nt d_call j_call v_call
CASSRGTGLNTEAFF TGTGCCAGTAGTAGGGGTACAGGGCTGAACACTGAAGCTTTCTTT . TRBJ1-1 TRBV19
CASSVGGDRAYEQYF TGTGCCAGCAGCGTAGGAGGGGACAGAGCCTACGAGCAGTACTTC TRBD1 TRBJ2-7 TRBV9
CASSFQVRTDEQFF TGTGCCAGCAGCTTCCAGGTTCGAACCGATGAGCAGTTCTTC . TRBJ2-1 TRBV7-6
CASSPRQGGTQYF TGTGCCAGCAGCCCACGACAGGGTGGGACCCAGTACTTC TRBD1 TRBJ2-5 TRBV14
CASSQDPDRGHEQYF TGTGCCAGCAGCCAAGATCCGGACAGGGGGCACGAGCAGTACTTC TRBD1 TRBJ2-7 TRBV14
CASSEQGHGTDTQYF TGTGCCAGCAGTGAACAGGGGCACGGCACAGATACGCAGTATTTT . TRBJ2-3 TRBV6-1
CASSVDRTGSGANVLTF TGTGCCAGCAGCGTTGACCGGACAGGGTCTGGGGCCAACGTCCTGACTTTC TRBD1 TRBJ2-6 TRBV9
CATGPSGGATQYF TGTGCCACCGGGCCCTCCGGGGGAGCTACGCAGTATTTT . TRBJ2-3 TRBV2
CASSTSNSQETQYF TGTGCCAGTAGTACATCAAACTCCCAAGAGACCCAGTACTTC . TRBJ2-5 TRBV19
CASSPAGTASSGANVLTF TGTGCCAGCAGCCCAGCCGGGACAGCGAGCTCTGGGGCCAACGTCCTGACTTTC TRBD1 TRBJ2-6 TRBV7-9
CASSGTGHYEQYF TGTGCCAGCAGTGGGACAGGGCACTACGAGCAGTACTTC TRBD1 TRBJ2-7 TRBV2
CASSKDRKGYTF TGCGCCAGCAGCAAAGACAGAAAAGGCTACACCTTC . TRBJ1-2 TRBV5-1